These 25 T cell receptor beta chains originate from one sample sequenced in a study of shared T cell receptors in the human thymus. Here immunoSEQ multiplex PCR was the method, and the copy in TCRdb shows in-frame clones only, minus some. The sample shows more than 550,000 clones, around 87% of them seen only once. The data were also submitted as part of a second study, on human thymus T cells.

Sequencing was done on a sample of thymocytes. The receptors originated from a boy less than two years old with a congenital heart defect.

The V call is TRBV5-6, the J call TRBJ1-3, with TRBD1 matching 7 bases. The CDR3 has 16 residues. Per the germline V gene, CDR1 is SGHDT and CDR2 is YYEEEE. V was clipped by 0 bases and J by 5 bases; unmatched bases: 8. Here the CDR3 DNA reads TGTGCCAGCAGCTTGGTACCCCGACAGGGCCGAAACACCATATATTTT. This encodes CASSLVPRQGRNTIYF.

This chain connects TRBV27 to TRBJ2-7, with 7 bases that match TRBD1. Germline V CDR1 and CDR2: MNHEY, SMNVEV (reference sequence). V gave up 8 bases and J gave up 2 bases; unmatched junction bases: 6. There are 13 residues in the CDR3. The CDR3 DNA is TGTGCCAGCCGGGGACAGAAGGCCTACGAGCAGTACTTC. Its translation: CASRGQKAYEQYF.

CDR3 coding DNA: TGTGCCAGCAGTGGGACAATTGAAAAACTGTTTTTT. Its translation: CASSGTIEKLFF. The chain has TRBV2 and TRBJ1-4, with a possible D match to TRBD1 (5 bases). V lost 4 bases to trimming and J lost 7 bases, with 7 bases between them. Germline CDR1 SNHLY, CDR2 FYNNEI. This CDR3 has 12 residues.

The rearrangement uses TRBV6-5 and TRBJ2-7; tentatively, D is TRBD1 (6 bases). The ends were cut back, 0 bases at V and 3 bases at J, with 12 bases in the middle. Germline CDR1 MNHEY, CDR2 SVGAGI. CDR3 size: 15 residues. CDR3 sequence (DNA): TGTGCCAGCAGTTACTCGTGGGGGCCAGGCTACGAGCAGTACTTC. It is translated as CASSYSWGPGYEQYF.

This clone has only one observation. The J gene is TRBJ1-4, the V gene TRBV29-1; TRBD1 matches 8 bases. Germline lookup yields CDR1 SQVTM and CDR2 ANQGSEA. This CDR3 has 14 residues. Trimming took 6 bases from V and 4 from J; bases not matched to a gene: 7. The CDR3 sequence: CSVRQGPGNEKLFF. CDR3 bases: TGCAGCGTGCGACAGGGGCCGGGTAATGAAAAACTGTTTTTT.

The V gene is TRBV7-9, the J gene TRBJ1-1; tentatively, D is TRBD1 (6 bases). Trimming left V 3 bases short and J 4 bases short, with 18 bases between. Germline values: CDR1 SEHNR, CDR2 FQNEAQ (reference sequence). CDR3 length: 16 residues. This chain's CDR3 is CASSLGGALLVTEAFF. The CDR3 region has the DNA TGTGCCAGCAGCTTGGGGGGGGCCTTGCTGGTCACTGAAGCTTTCTTT.

The gene calls are TRBV4-1 and TRBJ1-4; TRBD1 aligns across 9 bases. Germline CDR1 MGHRA, CDR2 YSYEKL. The CDR3 is made up of 16 amino acids. The V and J ends lost 1 base and 8 bases, in that order; junction bases with no gene match: 8. CDR3 residues: CASSQARTGVQEKLFF. For the CDR3, the DNA is TGCGCCAGCAGCCAAGCTAGGACAGGGGTTCAGGAAAAACTGTTTTTT.

The chain recombines TRBV5-8 with TRBJ2-7; no clear D. Germline-derived CDR1 and CDR2 are SGHTS and YDEGEE. V was trimmed by 4 bases and J by 3 bases, leaving 11 bases between them. The CDR3 covers 13 residues. The CDR3, as DNA: TGTGCCAGCAGCCCCTTGCCGCGCTACGAGCAGTACTTC. It codes for CASSPLPRYEQYF.

This chain links TRBV6-4 with TRBJ2-3, with TRBD1 matching 12 bases. V lost 6 bases to trimming and J lost 2 bases; unmatched junction nucleotides: 6. The CDR3 contains 16 residues. CDR1 and CDR2 (germline): MRHNA, SNTAGT. This chain's CDR3 is CASSPGTGGVTDTQYF. The CDR3 coding sequence is TGTGCCAGCAGCCCCGGGACAGGGGGCGTCACAGATACGCAGTATTTT.

The chain recombines TRBV28 with TRBJ2-7; 15 bases match TRBD2. The CDR3 is 18 residues long. The V segment lost 3 bases and the J segment 2 bases; nucleotides outside the gene matches: 8. The germline V gene encodes CDR1 MDHEN and CDR2 SYDVKM. The CDR3 DNA reads as TGTGCCAGCAGTTTGGGCGGACTAGCGGGAGGGCCTGCCTACGAGCAGTACTTC. Amino acid sequence: CASSLGGLAGGPAYEQYF.

The chain couples TRBV5-1 to TRBJ1-3; D is undetermined. V lost 4 bases to trimming and J lost 0 bases, with 14 bases between them. Germline CDR1 SGHRS, CDR2 YFSETQ. The CDR3 has 16 amino acids. The CDR3 is CASSPDVRSSGNTIYF. CDR3 in DNA: TGCGCCAGCAGCCCGGATGTGCGGAGCTCTGGAAACACCATATATTTT.

The gene calls are TRBV15 and TRBJ1-5; TRBD1 might be the D (5 bases). Looked up from germline, CDR1 is LNHNV and CDR2 is YYDKDF (reference sequence). V lost 0 bases to trimming and J lost 7 bases, with 19 bases between them. The CDR3 is made up of 17 amino acids. The CDR3 DNA is TGTGCCACCAGCAGAGATTGGGGCACAGGTATCGGCCAGCCCCAGCATTTT. It encodes CATSRDWGTGIGQPQHF.

The V call is TRBV28, the J call TRBJ1-5, with TRBD1 matching over 9 bases. This CDR3 has 17 residues. Germline V gene data show CDR1 as MDHEN and CDR2 as SYDVKM. The V segment lost 3 bases and the J segment 2 bases; nucleotides outside the gene matches: 8. CDR3 sequence (DNA): TGTGCCAGCAGTTTCCGGGGACAGGGTTGCGGCAATCAGCCCCAGCATTTT. This codes for CASSFRGQGCGNQPQHF.

V is TRBV7-2 and J is TRBJ1-1, with D hard to call. CDR3 length equals 16 residues. CDR1 SGHTA and CDR2 FQGNSA come from the germline V gene. V was pared by 1 base and J by 2 bases, with 14 bases between. CDR3 coding DNA: TGTGCCAGCAGCTTAGGCGGGTCGGGGTCCAACACTGAAGCTTTCTTT. This encodes CASSLGGSGSNTEAFF.

The genes are TRBV29-1 and TRBJ1-1; D may be TRBD1 (6 bases). The germline CDR1 and CDR2 sequences are SQVTM and ANQGSEA. V was shortened by 6 bases and J by 3 bases, with 14 bases between the two germline ends. The CDR3 spans 13 residues. DNA for the CDR3: TGCAGCGTGATGGACAGTTTGGACACTGAAGCTTTCTTT. It encodes CSVMDSLDTEAFF.

The chain links TRBV5-1 to TRBJ2-2, with D tentatively TRBD1 (6 bases). V was pared by 4 bases and J by 6 bases, with 10 bases between. Looked up from germline, CDR1 is SGHRS and CDR2 is YFSETQ. CDR3 length: 13 amino acids. CDR3 amino acids: CASSEQGAGELFF. In DNA form, the CDR3 reads TGCGCCAGCAGCGAACAGGGAGCCGGGGAGCTGTTTTTT.

This chain links TRBV27 with TRBJ2-7; 12 nucleotides match TRBD1. The CDR3 totals 19 residues. Looked up from germline, CDR1 is MNHEY and CDR2 is SMNVEV (reference sequence). Losses at the gene ends were 5 bases for V and 5 bases for J; bases not matched to a gene: 19. The CDR3 coding sequence is TGTGCCAGCAGTCCAACACCGGGACAGGGGGCGATGGGGGGCGACGAGCAGTACTTC. It is translated as CASSPTPGQGAMGGDEQYF.

This clone was observed a handful of times. V and J are TRBV4-3 and TRBJ2-7; the D gene is possibly TRBD2 (6 bases). CDR3 size: 15 residues. Germline CDR1 and CDR2: LGHNA and YSLEER. Between the trimmed V and J ends, which lost 1 base and 2 bases, there was a span of 12 bases. CDR3 protein: CASSQGRGLTYEQYF. As DNA, the CDR3 is TGCGCCAGCAGCCAAGGGCGGGGACTTACCTACGAGCAGTACTTC.

This chain joins TRBV7-2 and TRBJ2-1; 7 bases match TRBD2. The CDR3 spans 16 residues. After removal of 3 bases from V and 0 bases from J, the junction contained 5 bases not matched to a gene. Germline loops: CDR1 SGHTA, CDR2 FQGNSA. In DNA, the CDR3 is TGTGCCAGCAGCTTGGCTAGCGGAAGCTCCTACAATGAGCAGTTCTTC. Translated, it gives CASSLASGSSYNEQFF.

The chain carries TRBV9 and TRBJ2-7; D unresolved. CDR1 and CDR2 (germline): SGDLS, YYNGEE. The germline V and J ends were trimmed by 0 bases and 0 bases, with 16 bases remaining between them. The CDR3 spans 17 residues. The CDR3 region is CASSVDGLARSSYEQYF. As DNA, the CDR3 is TGTGCCAGCAGCGTAGATGGGTTGGCCCGGAGCTCCTACGAGCAGTACTTC.

This rearrangement joins TRBV7-8 to TRBJ1-2; D perhaps matches TRBD1 (5 bases). The V gene lost 4 bases and the J gene lost 6 bases, with 12 bases spanning the gap. This CDR3 region has 13 residues. Per germline, CDR1 SGHVS and CDR2 FQNEAQ. The CDR3 coding sequence is TGTGCCAGCAGCTCCCCCCAGGGAAATGGCTACACCTTC. Its translation is CASSSPQGNGYTF.

The chain combines TRBV19 with TRBJ2-1, with D perhaps matching TRBD2 (6 bases). V was pared by 0 bases and J by 6 bases, with 9 bases between. The length of the CDR3 is 14 residues. Germline V CDR1 and CDR2: LNHDA, SQIVND (reference sequence). As DNA, the CDR3 is TGTGCCAGTAGTATAGATGGGGGGATCAATGAGCAGTTCTTC. Amino acid sequence: CASSIDGGINEQFF.

This clone has a single count. The chain carries TRBV5-1 and TRBJ1-1; tentatively, D is TRBD1 (6 bases). V lost 4 bases and J lost 4, with 17 bases in between. The CDR3 extends over 15 amino acids. The germline V gene encodes CDR1 SGHRS and CDR2 YFSETQ. CDR3 protein: CASSNRGGGITEAFF. Here the CDR3 DNA reads TGCGCCAGCAGCAACCGAGGGGGGGGTATCACTGAAGCTTTCTTT.

The chain has TRBV4-2 and TRBJ2-3; D perhaps matches TRBD2 (7 bases). Germline V gene data show CDR1 as LGHNA and CDR2 as YNFKEQ. The germline V and J ends were trimmed by 0 bases and 4 bases, with 11 bases remaining between them. The CDR3 sequence is 15 residues long. The CDR3: CASSQERGLADTQYF. In nucleotides, the CDR3 is TGTGCCAGCAGCCAAGAGCGGGGGCTCGCAGATACGCAGTATTTT.

Remarks on this clone: The sample carries other DNA sequences with the same CDR3. This chain joins TRBV7-2 and TRBJ2-5; 15 bases agree with TRBD2. Germline V gives CDR1 SGHTA, CDR2 FQGNSA. This CDR3 has 14 amino acids. J was trimmed by 9 bases and V by 4 bases; bases with no gene match: 3. The CDR3 bases are TGTGCCAGCAGCTCAGGACTAGCGGGAGGGGCCCAGTACTTC. The encoded protein is CASSSGLAGGAQYF.